This T cell receptor beta chain is from a study of B cell selection in AIRE deficiency. Findings and limits, study-wide: Shared Treg sequences were biased toward short CDR3s with few non-templated nucleotide insertions.

Conventional CD4 T cells were sorted as CD4+CD127+ cells. This table comes from immunoSEQ multiplex PCR, and its TCRdb copy is limited to in-frame clones, with some not included. The sample has over 20,000 clones, about 97% seen once. Points on this clone: Its matching antigen is unknown.

The CDR3 has 15 residues. V lost 7 bases to trimming and J lost 0 bases, with 13 bases between them. CDR1 and CDR2 (germline): MNHNY, SVGAGI (reference sequence). The chain couples TRBV6-6 to TRBJ1-5, with D possibly matching TRBD1 (6 bases). The sequencing sample was made of conventional CD4+ T cells sorted from PBMCs. This TCR was recovered from a human donor with AIRE deficiency. DNA for the CDR3: TGTGCCAGCACCGAGACAGGTTATAGCAATCAGCCCCAGCATTTT. Protein product: CASTETGYSNQPQHF.